Below are 32 T cell receptor beta chains sequenced from a single sample in a study of T cell clonality in common variable immunodeficiency. Only in-frame clones appear in the TCRdb table, and some are missing; sequencing was by immunoSEQ multiplex PCR. The data show over 55,000 clones, with none appearing a single time. Input material: peripheral blood mononuclear cells. These receptors originate from a person aged 18 to 75 in good health.

A word on this clone: Read sequence stops 3 residues before the CDR3 end, and the germline J gene provides the missing end. The chain carries TRBV11-3 and TRBJ2-1; 8 bases are a match to TRBD2. Germline CDR1 SGHNT, CDR2 YENEEA. The CDR3 has 15 amino acids. Trimming took 2 bases from V and 5 from J; bases not matched to a gene: 5. Incomplete CDR3 DNA: TGTGCCAGCAGCTTAAAAGCGGGGGTAAACAATGAG. It yields the protein CASSLKAGVNNE. The whole CDR3 sequence reads CASSLKAGVNNEQFF.

As to this clone: The missing CDR3 end, 3 residues past where the read stops, is filled in from the germline J gene. This chain uses TRBV5-1 with TRBJ2-7; a weak D match, TRBD2 (6 bases). The CDR3 length is 15 residues. CDR1 is SGHRS and CDR2 is YFSETQ in the germline V gene. V was pared by 4 bases and J by 2 bases, with 16 bases between. Partial CDR3 DNA: TGCGCCAGCAGCAATGAGGTTGGCGGGACCTACGAG. It specifies CASSNEVGGTYE. The CDR3 in full is CASSNEVGGTYEQYF.

There are many counts of this clone. The read gets to within 3 residues of the CDR3 end, and the germline J gene fills in the rest. The chain combines TRBV7-2 with TRBJ2-1; 9 nucleotides line up with TRBD2. Germline V gene lookup returns CDR1 SGHTA and CDR2 FQGNSA. The CDR3 has 15 amino acids. Losses at the gene ends were 5 bases for V and 7 bases for J; bases not matched to a gene: 9. The sequenced CDR3 bases are TGTGCCAGCAGCATAAGGACTAGCGCCAATAATGAG. It specifies CASSIRTSANNE. The CDR3 in full is CASSIRTSANNEQFF.

The table lists this clone with many counts. The CDR3 bases that were read are TGTGCCAGCAGCCCCGAGGGCTCCTACAATGAG. It specifies CASSPEGSYNE. Given in full, the CDR3 is CASSPEGSYNEQFF. The chain combines TRBV2 with TRBJ2-1, with TRBD2 as a possible D gene (5 bases). The CDR3 is cut off 3 residues early in the read; its end comes from the germline J gene. The CDR3 is 14 residues long. Germline CDR1 reads SNHLY; CDR2 reads FYNNEI. The V gene lost 6 bases and the J gene lost 0 bases, with 9 bases spanning the gap.

This clone was counted ten times or more. The sequenced fragment ends 3 residues before the CDR3 boundary, so the rest is inferred from the germline J gene. The chain employs TRBV10-3 and TRBJ2-3; the match to TRBD1 covers 10 bases. This CDR3 spans 14 amino acids. Losses at the gene ends were 10 bases for V and 4 bases for J; bases not matched to a gene: 8. In germline, CDR1 is ENHRY, CDR2 SYGVKD. The CDR3 loop is CATDRGREADTQYF. The part of the CDR3 DNA that was read is TGTGCCACAGACAGGGGGCGCGAGGCAGATACG.

With respect to this clone: The observed sequence ends 3 residues before the CDR3 terminus, with the missing tail filled in from the germline J gene. The chain recombines TRBV7-9 with TRBJ1-1; D gene ambiguous. The CDR3 totals 14 residues. Trimming stripped 7 bases from V and 0 bases from J, with 12 bases between. Germline-derived CDR1 and CDR2 are SEHNR and FQNEAQ (reference sequence). This CDR3 is CASTRSGVNTEAFF. The covered CDR3 bases are TGTGCCAGCACCCGCTCCGGGGTGAACACTGAA.

This clone was detected ten times or more. With the read ending 3 residues before the CDR3 end, the germline J gene is used to fill in that end. The chain uses TRBV19 and TRBJ2-7; 10 bases line up with TRBD2. Trimming took 5 bases from V and 2 from J; bases not matched to a gene: 6. Looked up from germline, CDR1 is LNHDA and CDR2 is SQIVND (reference sequence). This CDR3 comprises 15 residues. CDR3 sequence reads: CASSPRLAGPYEQYF. The part of the CDR3 DNA that was read is TGTGCCAGTAGTCCGAGACTAGCGGGTCCCTACGAG.

This clone was observed many times. The sequenced fragment ends 3 residues before the CDR3 boundary, so the rest is inferred from the germline J gene. The chain combines TRBV6-2 or TRBV6-3 with TRBJ2-1; 7 bases match TRBD1. The V and J ends lost 7 bases and 0 bases, in that order; junction bases with no gene match: 6. Per germline, CDR1 MNHEY and CDR2 SVGEGT. The CDR3 is made up of 15 amino acids. CDR3 sequence: CASNPDRSSYNEQFF. The covered CDR3 bases are TGTGCCAGCAATCCGGACAGGAGCTCCTACAATGAG.

This clone was observed at least ten times. The read gets to within 3 residues of the CDR3 end, and the germline J gene fills in the rest. The chain joins TRBV7-3 to TRBJ2-3; D gene uncertain. The CDR3 totals 14 residues. The V end lost 0 bases, the J end lost 0 bases, and 4 bases lay between the germline ends. Germline loops: CDR1 SGHTA, CDR2 FQGTGA. Partial CDR3 DNA: TGTGCCAGCAGCTTAACGGCTAGCACAGATACG. Translated: CASSLTASTDT. The whole CDR3 reads CASSLTASTDTQYF.

This clone was detected many times. This sample also contains other DNA sequences that code for the same CDR3. The CDR3 reads CSVTPGTEAFF. The sequenced CDR3 bases are TGCAGTGTAACGCCGGGCACTGAA. The chain employs TRBV20-1 and TRBJ1-1; D not certain. The read finishes 3 residues shy of the CDR3 end, and the germline J gene is used to complete it. V was clipped by 7 bases and J by 4 bases, with 10 bases between them. CDR1 is DFQATT and CDR2 is SNEGSKA in the germline V gene (reference sequence). This CDR3 spans 11 amino acids.

This clone was recorded at least ten times. The read halts 3 residues ahead of the CDR3 end, with the missing end drawn from the germline J gene. This chain connects TRBV5-6 to TRBJ2-7; 8 bases are a match to TRBD1. Germline V lookup: CDR1 SGHDT, CDR2 YYEEEE. The ends lost 3 bases at V and 1 base at J; junction bases unmatched: 6. The CDR3 spans 15 residues. The covered CDR3 bases are TGTGCCAGCAGCTCTGACAGGGGACCTTCCTACGAG. Translated: CASSSDRGPSYE. The entire CDR3 reads CASSSDRGPSYEQYF.

This clone has a count of ten or more. The read comes to an end 3 residues before the CDR3 does, leaving the germline J gene to fill in the end. V gene TRBV6-7 combines with J gene TRBJ2-7, with D possibly TRBD2 on 5 matching bases. TRBV6-7 is reported as an ORF; its role is uncertain. Trimming cost V 0 bases and J 0 bases, with 21 bases left between them. The CDR3 is made up of 19 amino acids. The part of the CDR3 DNA that was read is TGTGCCAGCAGTTACTCGAGGGCTGATCATTCTATTTACTCCTACGAG. Its translation: CASSYSRADHSIYSYE. The full-length CDR3 reads as CASSYSRADHSIYSYEQYF.

This clone was seen ten or more times. The DNA ends 3 residues before the CDR3 does, and the rest of the CDR3 is filled in from the germline J gene. The V gene is TRBV7-8, the J gene TRBJ2-7; 9 nucleotides align to TRBD2. CDR3 length: 14 residues. J gave up 2 bases and V 3 bases, and 2 bases lay outside the gene matches. Germline-derived CDR1 and CDR2 are SGHVS and FQNEAQ. The CDR3 DNA, read in part, is TGTGCCAGCAGCTTCAGCGGGAGGACCTACGAG. This codes for CASSFSGRTYE. The full CDR3 sequence reads CASSFSGRTYEQYF.

In this sample, this clone turned up many times. Coverage ceases 3 residues before the CDR3 finishes, and the germline J gene fills in the end. The chain combines TRBV7-9 with TRBJ2-5, with a possible D match to TRBD1 (6 bases). This CDR3 spans 14 amino acids. The germline gives CDR1 SEHNR, CDR2 FQNEAQ (reference sequence). V shed 1 base and J shed 5 bases, with 11 bases lying between them. The CDR3 protein is CASSLVGAMETQYF. The CDR3 DNA, read in part, is TGTGCCAGCAGCTTAGTGGGGGCGATGGAGACC.

Ten or more counts support this clone. The CDR3 end falls 3 residues outside the read, so it is completed with the germline J gene. V is TRBV11-3 and J is TRBJ2-1; D gene ambiguous. The CDR3 loop spans 15 amino acids. In germline, CDR1 is SGHNT, CDR2 YENEEA. Trimming took 6 bases from V and 6 from J, leaving 18 bases between them. Incomplete CDR3 DNA: TGTGCCAGCAGTCCCCACCGGCTAGTCGGCAATGAG. Translation: CASSPHRLVGNE. From start to end, the CDR3 is CASSPHRLVGNEQFF.

In its sample, this clone was seen many times. Read coverage stops 3 residues before the CDR3 terminus; the germline J gene supplies the remainder. The chain recombines TRBV30 with TRBJ2-7; 11 positions agree with TRBD2. In germline, CDR1 is GTSNPN, CDR2 SVGIG (reference sequence). The CDR3 sequence is 14 residues long. V shed 5 bases and J 5 bases; nucleotides not matched to a gene: 8. The sequenced CDR3 bases are TGTGCCTGGGGTAGCGGGAGGGCCAGGAACGAG. Its protein product is CAWGSGRARNE. From start to end, the CDR3 is CAWGSGRARNEQYF.

This clone was counted at least ten times. The missing CDR3 end, 3 residues past where the read stops, is filled in from the germline J gene. The gene calls are TRBV30 and TRBJ2-1; tentatively, D is TRBD2 (5 bases). This CDR3 comprises 13 residues. Germline V gene data show CDR1 as GTSNPN and CDR2 as SVGIG (reference sequence). Trimming stripped 2 bases from V and 5 bases from J, with 10 bases between. The chain's CDR3 is CAWSRRGDNEQFF. The part of the CDR3 DNA that was read is TGTGCCTGGAGTCGCCGGGGAGACAATGAG.

This clone has at least ten counts. The CDR3 goes on 3 residues after the read ends, and that part is filled in from the germline J gene. The chain combines TRBV4-2 with TRBJ1-1, with D hard to call. Trimming shortened V by 4 bases and J by 2 bases, and 8 bases separated the two germline ends. This CDR3 is 13 amino acids long. Germline CDR1 LGHNA, CDR2 YNFKEQ. The CDR3 here is CASSRTANTEAFF. The DNA read from the CDR3 is TGTGCCAGCAGCCGTACAGCAAACACTGAA.

This clone was counted at least ten times. The missing CDR3 end, 3 residues past where the read stops, is filled in from the germline J gene. The V gene is TRBV4-1, the J gene TRBJ1-4; 9 nucleotides match TRBD1. Germline V gene data show CDR1 as MGHRA and CDR2 as YSYEKL. After removal of 1 base from V and 7 bases from J, the junction contained 4 bases not matched to a gene. The CDR3 spans 15 residues. The chain's CDR3 is CASSQGDRVGEKLFF. CDR3 bases read: TGCGCCAGCAGCCAAGGGGACAGGGTGGGTGAAAAA.

This clone was counted ten times or more. The CDR3 DNA, read in part, is TGCAGTGCTAGAGATATGCAGGAGAACTATGGC. Its protein is CSARDMQENYG. The full-length CDR3 reads as CSARDMQENYGYTF. The rearrangement joins TRBV20-1 to TRBJ1-2; D unclear. Read data end 3 residues before the CDR3 end; the end is taken from the germline J gene. The V end was cut by 0 bases, the J end by 2 bases, with 10 bases between. The V gene's germline CDR1 is DFQATT and CDR2 SNEGSKA (reference sequence). The CDR3 covers 14 residues.

This clone was detected many times. Read coverage stops 3 residues before the CDR3 terminus; the germline J gene supplies the remainder. The rearrangement joins TRBV9 to TRBJ2-1; D might be TRBD2 (7 bases). Germline loops: CDR1 SGDLS, CDR2 YYNGEE. The V and J ends lost 0 bases and 4 bases respectively, with 17 bases between them. This CDR3 spans 17 amino acids. The part of the CDR3 DNA that was read is TGTGCCAGCAGCGTAGCTCCCGGAGGGGGGGCTTACAATGAG. Protein product: CASSVAPGGGAYNE. The entire CDR3 sequence reads CASSVAPGGGAYNEQFF.

This clone occurred many times. Read sequence stops 3 residues before the CDR3 end, and the germline J gene provides the missing end. J is TRBJ2-1 and V is TRBV27; 9 bases align to TRBD2. The ends lost 8 bases at V and 4 bases at J; junction bases unmatched: 9. In germline, CDR1 is MNHEY, CDR2 SMNVEV (reference sequence). This CDR3 region has 15 residues. The CDR3 is CASRIASGTYNEQFF. The part of the CDR3 DNA that was read is TGTGCCAGCCGTATAGCTAGCGGGACGTACAATGAG.

This clone was found many times. The read gets to within 3 residues of the CDR3 end, and the germline J gene fills in the rest. The V gene is TRBV29-1, the J gene TRBJ2-7, with 11 positions matching TRBD2. Germline CDR1 reads SQVTM; CDR2 reads ANQGSEA. The junction had 8 bases not matched to a gene; V was cut back by 7 bases and J by 0 bases. The CDR3 consists of 15 residues. The CDR3 loop reads CSAKGLAGFSYEQYF. The sequenced CDR3 bases are TGCAGCGCCAAAGGACTAGCGGGTTTCTCCTACGAG.

This clone came up many times. Sequencing ends 3 residues short of the CDR3 end; the germline J gene provides the rest. The rearrangement joins TRBV6-2 or TRBV6-3 to TRBJ1-2, with 9 bases aligning to TRBD1. Germline values: CDR1 MNHEY, CDR2 SVGEGT. This CDR3 region has 14 residues. The J segment lost 5 bases and the V segment lost 5 bases, leaving 6 bases of the junction unmatched. The CDR3 reads CASSGQGIGYGYTF. The part of the CDR3 DNA that was read is TGTGCCAGCAGTGGACAGGGGATCGGGTATGGC.

This clone has ten or more counts. CDR3 DNA, as far as it was read: TGCAGTGCCGTCTCCAGACTAGCGGGATCCTACGAG. It translates to CSAVSRLAGSYE. The entire CDR3 sequence reads CSAVSRLAGSYEQYF. The chain joins TRBV20-1 to TRBJ2-7, with 11 positions matching TRBD2. The CDR3 end falls 3 residues outside the read, so it is completed with the germline J gene. Per the germline V gene, CDR1 is DFQATT and CDR2 is SNEGSKA (reference sequence). The length of the CDR3 is 15 residues. V was clipped by 6 bases and J by 1 base; unmatched bases: 8.

This clone was counted ten times or more. Coverage ceases 3 residues before the CDR3 finishes, and the germline J gene fills in the end. The genes are TRBV20-1 and TRBJ2-1; D is perhaps TRBD2 (6 bases). Germline lookup yields CDR1 DFQATT and CDR2 SNEGSKA (reference sequence). The ends were cut back, 5 bases at V and 2 bases at J, with 16 bases in the middle. This CDR3 region has 15 residues. CDR3 loop: CSAESLADPYNEQFF. The CDR3 DNA, read in part, is TGCAGTGCTGAATCCTTAGCGGATCCCTACAATGAG.

This clone was seen ten or more times. With the read ending 3 residues before the CDR3 end, the germline J gene is used to fill in that end. The V and J genes are TRBV18 and TRBJ2-5, with D perhaps TRBD1 (5 bases). CDR1 and CDR2 (germline): KGHSH, LQKENI. V was trimmed by 2 bases and J by 2 bases, leaving 9 bases between them. This CDR3 comprises 14 residues. The covered CDR3 bases are TGTGCCAGCTCACCATCAGGGCTGCAAGAGACC. The encoded protein is CASSPSGLQET. The whole CDR3 protein reads CASSPSGLQETQYF. The full variable domain, completed using reference TRBV18 and TRBJ2-5, is NAGVMQNPRHLVRRRGQEARLRCSPMKGHSHVYWYRQLPEEGLKFMVYLQKENIIDESGMPKERFSAEFPKEGPSILRIQQVVRGDSAAYFCASSPSGLQETQYFGPGTRLLVL.

This clone was observed many times. The read halts 3 residues ahead of the CDR3 end, with the missing end drawn from the germline J gene. The chain uses TRBV3-1 (or the pseudogene TRBV3-2) and TRBJ2-3; TRBD2 aligns across 14 bases. J was trimmed by 8 bases and V by 4 bases; bases with no gene match: 8. The germline V gene has CDR1 LGHDT and CDR2 YNNKEL (reference sequence). The CDR3 totals 16 residues. The CDR3 sequence is CASSPGTSGSRGTQYF. CDR3 DNA (partial): TGTGCCAGCAGCCCTGGGACTAGCGGGAGCCGGGGTACG.

This clone was recorded many times. A junction boundary mismatches the germline segment, possibly from a read error. Read sequence stops 3 residues before the CDR3 end, and the germline J gene provides the missing end. The chain combines TRBV4-2 with TRBJ2-4; TRBD1 matches 9 bases. Germline V gene data show CDR1 as LGHNA and CDR2 as YNFKEQ. The CDR3 is made up of 17 amino acids. CDR3 bases read: TGCGCCAGCAGCCAAGTGACGTTGGGACAGGGCAAAAACATT. It yields the protein CASSQVTLGQGKNI. The complete CDR3 sequence is CASSQVTLGQGKNIQYF.

In its sample, this clone was seen many times. The CDR3 is cut off 3 residues early in the read; its end comes from the germline J gene. The chain carries TRBV20-1 and TRBJ2-3, with 9 bases that match TRBD2. Germline CDR1 and CDR2: DFQATT and SNEGSKA (reference sequence). Trimming cost V 3 bases and J 2 bases; bases outside gene matches: 6. The CDR3 has 15 amino acids. The sequenced CDR3 bases are TGCAGTGCTAGTTTGACTAGCGGATACACAGATACG. It encodes CSASLTSGYTDT. Given in full, the CDR3 is CSASLTSGYTDTQYF.

This clone was recorded many times. The read is 3 residues too short to cover the CDR3 end, so that end is filled in from the germline J gene. This chain connects TRBV6-2 or TRBV6-3 to TRBJ2-7; D call uncertain. The CDR3 has 12 amino acids. Between the trimmed V and J ends, which lost 4 bases and 3 bases, there was a span of 7 bases. Germline V lookup: CDR1 MNHEY, CDR2 SVGEGT. CDR3 in amino acids: CASSSFYYEQYF. The sequenced CDR3 bases are TGTGCCAGCAGTTCTTTTTACTACGAG.

Concerning this clone itself: The read finishes 3 residues shy of the CDR3 end, and the germline J gene is used to complete it. This sample includes further DNA sequences coding for the same CDR3. The chain uses TRBV5-6 and TRBJ1-1; no reliable D call. Looked up from germline, CDR1 is SGHDT and CDR2 is YYEEEE. The CDR3 runs to 13 residues. Trimming took 2 bases from V and 0 from J, leaving 5 bases between them. The CDR3: CASSFAVNTEAFF. Incomplete CDR3 DNA: TGTGCCAGCAGCTTTGCGGTGAACACTGAA.